Following are 30 T cell receptor beta chains from one sample sequenced in a study of T-cell reconstitution after alpha-beta-depleted transplantation in children. Construction of the TCRbeta library involved unique molecular identifiers. One entry per CDR3 protein, called by TCRdb with MiXCR from the PCR reads. The sample carries a few hundred thousand distinct CDR3 sequences, 9.7% recorded once. The source material was PBMCs from the stem cell graft donor, sampled from the stem cell graft. These receptors were collected from a human donor who donated a stem cell graft to a child with SCID.

This clonotype was picked up a small number of times. J is TRBJ2-5 and V is TRBV5-1; D not resolved. Per germline, CDR1 SGHRS and CDR2 YFSETQ. The ends were cut back, 0 bases at V and 5 bases at J, with 11 bases in the middle. The CDR3 runs to 14 residues. CDR3 sequence (DNA): TGCGCCAGCAGCTTGGAGCTGATAGGGGAGACCCAGTACTTC. Its translation: CASSLELIGETQYF. The full variable domain, completed using reference TRBV5-1 and TRBJ2-5, is KAGVTQTPRYLIKTRGQQVTLSCSPISGHRSVSWYQQTPGQGLQFLFEYFSETQRNKGNFPGRFSGRQFSNSRSEMNVSTLELGDSALYLCASSLELIGETQYFGPGTRLLVL.

The chain couples TRBV11-1 to TRBJ2-6, with a possible D match to TRBD1 (5 bases). The CDR3 extends over 20 amino acids. The V end lost 3 bases, the J end lost 4 bases, and 25 bases lay between the germline ends. The germline gives CDR1 SGHAT, CDR2 FQDESV (reference sequence). In DNA form, the CDR3 reads TGTGCCAGCAGCTTCGGTTTAAAAAGACAGCCGCTGTTCGGGGCCAACGTCCTGACTTTC. It translates to CASSFGLKRQPLFGANVLTF.

This chain connects TRBV3-1 to TRBJ2-2, with a possible D match to TRBD2 (5 bases). CDR3 length: 19 amino acids. V lost 10 bases to trimming and J lost 2 bases, with 29 bases between them. In germline, CDR1 is LGHDT, CDR2 YNNKEL (reference sequence). The DNA of the CDR3 is TGTGCCATCTGTTTGTACATCTCTGGACGGGGATCCAACACCGGGGAGCTGTTTTTT. Translation: CAICLYISGRGSNTGELFF.

This clonotype was counted at least ten times. This chain joins TRBV19 and TRBJ2-5; 7 bases are a match to TRBD1. The CDR3 consists of 16 residues. The germline V gene has CDR1 LNHDA and CDR2 SQIVND (reference sequence). The trim removed 5 bases at V and 5 bases at J, leaving 14 bases unmatched. The CDR3 DNA follows: TGTGCCAGTAGTTCTTTCGGACAGGCCGACGAGGAGACCCAGTACTTC. Encoded protein: CASSSFGQADEETQYF.

This clonotype was seen many times. V and J are TRBV20-1 and TRBJ2-3, with TRBD2 as a possible D gene (6 bases). Germline CDR1 and CDR2: DFQATT and SNEGSKA (reference sequence). There are 11 residues in the CDR3. V was pared by 3 bases and J by 5 bases, with 6 bases between. The CDR3 sequence is CSARGGDTQYF. The CDR3 DNA is TGCAGTGCTAGGGGGGGAGATACGCAGTATTTT.

This clonotype has a count of ten or more. The rearrangement joins TRBV7-9 to TRBJ2-7, with D tentatively TRBD1 (5 bases). Trimming shortened V by 5 bases and J by 1 base, and 21 bases separated the two germline ends. The CDR3 extends over 17 amino acids. CDR1 is SEHNR, CDR2 FQNEAQ, per germline (reference sequence). This CDR3 is CASSVNPNRKLSYEQYF. The DNA for the CDR3 is TGTGCCAGCAGCGTAAACCCTAACAGGAAACTATCCTACGAGCAGTACTTC.

This clonotype was seen ten or more times. The chain couples TRBV5-1 to TRBJ1-1, with 8 bases fitting TRBD1. This CDR3 has 15 amino acids. V trimming: 3 bases; J trimming: 3 bases; junction bases outside the gene matches: 7. Germline-derived CDR1 and CDR2 are SGHRS and YFSETQ. The CDR3 coding sequence is TGCGCCAGCAGCTGGGAAACAGGGGGGGACACTGAAGCTTTCTTT. Protein: CASSWETGGDTEAFF.

Many counts were recorded for this clonotype. This chain uses TRBV20-1 with TRBJ2-3; 12 bases map to TRBD2. The length of the CDR3 is 15 residues. The germline gives CDR1 DFQATT, CDR2 SNEGSKA (reference sequence). Germline trimming cut 1 base from V and 8 bases from J; bases unmatched to any gene: 7. The CDR3 DNA sequence: TGCAGTGCTAGAGGGACTAGCGGGGCCTCGGGTACGCAGTATTTT. Protein: CSARGTSGASGTQYF.

Turning to this clonotype: Its ends do not fully match the called genes, so a read error is possible. The CDR3 DNA follows: TGTGCCAGCAGCACGGACGGAACTAGCACAGATACGCAGTGTTTT. The encoded protein is CASSTDGTSTDTQCF. V gene TRBV12-3 or TRBV12-4 combines with J gene TRBJ2-3, with D maybe TRBD2 (6 bases). The CDR3 has 15 amino acids.

This clonotype has a count of ten or more. The chain uses TRBV18 and TRBJ2-7; D gene ambiguous. Germline CDR1 and CDR2: KGHSH and LQKENI. The CDR3 is 14 amino acids. V was cut by 6 bases and J by 4 bases, with 16 bases left in between. CDR3 sequence: CASSPMGPPYEQYF. CDR3 bases: TGTGCCAGCTCGCCTATGGGTCCTCCTTACGAGCAGTACTTC.

The table lists this clonotype with a few counts. V and J are TRBV7-6 and TRBJ2-2; D possibly corresponds to TRBD2 (6 bases). The CDR3 length is 13 residues. Germline CDR1 is SGHVS and CDR2 is FNYEAQ. V lost 11 bases and J 0 bases, leaving 10 bases between the germline ends. DNA for the CDR3: TGTGCCTGCTCGGGGGCGAACACCGGGGAGCTGTTTTTT. It specifies CACSGANTGELFF.

This clonotype was observed many times. This sequence joins TRBV20-1 and TRBJ1-2, with 7 bases fitting TRBD1. V shed 3 bases, J shed 5 bases, and the junction held 3 bases outside the gene matches. Looked up from germline, CDR1 is DFQATT and CDR2 is SNEGSKA (reference sequence). This CDR3 comprises 12 residues. The DNA for the CDR3 is TGCAGTGCTAGCGCAGGGGGTTATGGCTACACCTTC. This translates into CSASAGGYGYTF.

In regard to this clonotype: With a much larger clone just one base away, this may be a read error. The V call is TRBV4-2, the J call TRBJ1-2, with D possibly being TRBD1 (5 bases). The CDR3 consists of 15 residues. Germline-derived CDR1 and CDR2 are LGHNA and YNFKEQ. The CDR3 reads CAGSQSDSSNYGYTF. The CDR3 DNA is TGTGCCGGCAGCCAATCAGACAGTTCTAACTATGGCTACACCTTC.

The V and J genes are TRBV7-2 and TRBJ2-7; perhaps TRBD1 as D (7 bases). V dropped 1 base and J dropped 7 bases, with 17 bases sitting between them. The germline gives CDR1 SGHTA, CDR2 FQGNSA. The CDR3 has 15 amino acids. CDR3 region: CASSLVIRGVGEQYF. CDR3 coding DNA: TGTGCCAGCAGCTTAGTAATCAGGGGGGTTGGGGAGCAGTACTTC.

This clonotype was detected ten times or more. This rearrangement joins TRBV5-1 to TRBJ1-1, with a possible D match to TRBD1 (5 bases). Trimming removed 0 bases from V and 4 bases from J, with 13 bases in between. Looked up from germline, CDR1 is SGHRS and CDR2 is YFSETQ. The CDR3 is 15 residues long. In DNA form, the CDR3 reads TGCGCCAGCAGCTTGGATCGGGCTGGGGGCACTGAAGCTTTCTTT. This codes for CASSLDRAGGTEAFF.

The chain carries TRBV5-6 and TRBJ2-3; 11 bases line up with TRBD2. This CDR3 contains 16 residues. The V gene end was trimmed by 1 base and the J gene end by 6 bases; junction bases not matched to a gene: 7. Per germline, CDR1 SGHDT and CDR2 YYEEEE. The CDR3 DNA reads as TGTGCCAGCAGCTTGCTAGCGGGGGGCCGAGGGGATACGCAGTATTTT. Translated, it gives CASSLLAGGRGDTQYF.

This clonotype was seen repeatedly, ten times or more. CDR3 amino acids: CASSRQGAVAGANVLTF. The CDR3 DNA follows: TGTGCCAGCAGCCGACAGGGGGCTGTAGCTGGGGCCAACGTCCTGACTTTC. The V call is TRBV7-2, the J call TRBJ2-6; 10 bases map to TRBD1. The CDR3 spans 17 residues. Germline values: CDR1 SGHTA, CDR2 FQGNSA. V trimming: 5 bases; J trimming: 2 bases; junction bases outside the gene matches: 6.

The sample holds many counts of this clonotype. This rearrangement joins TRBV2 to TRBJ1-1, with D unclear. This CDR3 has 13 residues. V lost 6 bases and J 1 base, leaving 9 bases between the germline ends. From germline, CDR1 is SNHLY and CDR2 FYNNEI. The CDR3 coding sequence is TGTGCCAGCAGCACAACCTGGAACACTGAAGCTTTCTTT. Its protein product is CASSTTWNTEAFF.

The V gene is TRBV6-1, the J gene TRBJ2-2; 7 nucleotides align to TRBD1. V dropped 5 bases and J dropped 1; count of bases not matched to a gene: 1. CDR1 is MNHNS and CDR2 is SASEGT in the germline V gene. This CDR3 contains 14 residues. Written as DNA, the CDR3 is TGTGCCAGCAGTCGGACAGGGAACACCGGGGAGCTGTTTTTT. Protein sequence: CASSRTGNTGELFF.

This clonotype has a count of ten or more. This chain uses TRBV5-1 with TRBJ1-1; the match to TRBD1 covers 7 bases. Trimming at V came to 3 bases and at J to 1 base, leaving 9 bases not matched to a gene. Germline lookup yields CDR1 SGHRS and CDR2 YFSETQ. The CDR3 extends over 16 amino acids. The CDR3 reads CASSSPYRGQNTEAFF. CDR3 DNA: TGCGCCAGCAGCTCCCCCTACAGGGGTCAGAACACTGAAGCTTTCTTT. Full variable domain (remainder filled in from reference TRBV5-1 and TRBJ1-1): KAGVTQTPRYLIKTRGQQVTLSCSPISGHRSVSWYQQTPGQGLQFLFEYFSETQRNKGNFPGRFSGRQFSNSRSEMNVSTLELGDSALYLCASSSPYRGQNTEAFFGQGTRLTVV.

This clonotype was detected many times. The V and J genes are TRBV7-2 and TRBJ2-5, with D tentatively TRBD1 (6 bases). The CDR3 has 14 amino acids. CDR1 is SGHTA and CDR2 is FQGNSA in the germline V gene. Trimming left V 1 base short and J 5 bases short, with 11 bases between. CDR3 DNA sequence: TGTGCCAGCAGCTTAGATGGGGGCCTTGAGACCCAGTACTTC. Protein: CASSLDGGLETQYF.

In this sample, this clonotype turned up many times. This chain uses TRBV2 with TRBJ1-5; D unclear. Looked up from germline, CDR1 is SNHLY and CDR2 is FYNNEI. The CDR3 is 15 residues long. Trimming shortened V by 3 bases and J by 6 bases, and 15 bases separated the two germline ends. CDR3 nucleotides: TGTGCCAGCAGTGATTGGAATCTGGGCGCTCAGCCCCAGCATTTT. As protein: CASSDWNLGAQPQHF.

Ten or more counts support this clonotype. The genes are TRBV6-1 and TRBJ2-3, with 11 bases matching TRBD1. The CDR3 is made up of 14 amino acids. Trimming at V came to 4 bases and at J to 4 bases, leaving 1 base not matched to a gene. Germline assignment: CDR1 MNHNS and CDR2 SASEGT. CDR3 sequence reads: CASSGTGGADTQYF. CDR3 sequence (DNA): TGTGCCAGCAGTGGGACAGGGGGCGCAGATACGCAGTATTTT.

This clonotype was recorded at least ten times. The chain is built from TRBV27 and TRBJ2-2; TRBD1 matches 9 bases. V gave up 5 bases and J gave up 7 bases; unmatched junction bases: 11. This CDR3 comprises 16 residues. Germline V gene data show CDR1 as MNHEY and CDR2 as SMNVEV (reference sequence). The CDR3 sequence is CASSGTGQGGFGELFF. The CDR3, as DNA: TGTGCCAGCAGTGGAACGGGACAGGGCGGTTTCGGGGAGCTGTTTTTT.

This clonotype is medium-sized by share. The V gene is TRBV5-1, the J gene TRBJ2-2; D possibly corresponds to TRBD1 (5 bases). Per the germline V gene, CDR1 is SGHRS and CDR2 is YFSETQ. V dropped 2 bases and J dropped 2 bases, with 16 bases sitting between them. CDR3 length equals 17 residues. Here the CDR3 reads CASSLWYGQGNTGELFF. The CDR3 nucleotides read TGCGCCAGCAGCTTATGGTACGGGCAGGGCAACACCGGGGAGCTGTTTTTT.

This clonotype was picked up many times. The chain recombines TRBV5-1 with TRBJ2-2, with 8 bases fitting TRBD2. The V gene end was trimmed by 3 bases and the J gene end by 0 bases; junction bases not matched to a gene: 4. CDR1 and CDR2 from the germline V gene are SGHRS and YFSETQ. This CDR3 spans 16 amino acids. This CDR3 is CASSSGLAANTGELFF. The CDR3 DNA is TGCGCCAGCAGCTCTGGACTAGCCGCGAACACCGGGGAGCTGTTTTTT.

This clonotype was seen more than once but under ten times. The chain has TRBV6-2 or TRBV6-3 and TRBJ1-1, with a possible D match to TRBD1 (5 bases). Deletions cut 7 bases from V and 1 base from J, with 10 bases between. The CDR3 consists of 13 residues. Per the germline V gene, CDR1 is MNHEY and CDR2 is SVGEGT. In DNA, the CDR3 is TGTGCCAGCACCTGGACACGGAACACTGAAGCTTTCTTT. This codes for CASTWTRNTEAFF.

This clonotype appeared many times. The chain couples TRBV20-1 to TRBJ2-3; TRBD1 agrees at 7 bases. Unmatched junction bases numbered 14, after V lost 5 bases and J lost 3 bases. There are 16 residues in the CDR3. From germline, CDR1 is DFQATT and CDR2 SNEGSKA (reference sequence). The CDR3 reads CSAGRQGRGHTDTQYF. CDR3 sequence (DNA): TGCAGTGCTGGCAGACAGGGAAGGGGGCATACAGATACGCAGTATTTT.

This clonotype came up many times. The V call is TRBV3-1, the J call TRBJ1-1; possible D gene TRBD1, 5 bases. CDR1 and CDR2 from the germline V gene are LGHDT and YNNKEL (reference sequence). V gave up 0 bases and J gave up 4 bases, with 9 bases separating them. The CDR3 covers 14 residues. The CDR3 coding sequence is TGTGCCAGCAGCCAAGATACGGGGGTCACTGAAGCTTTCTTT. This gives the protein CASSQDTGVTEAFF.

This clonotype was recorded many times. V gene TRBV2 combines with J gene TRBJ2-1, with 7 bases lining up with TRBD2. This CDR3 is 14 amino acids long. Germline V gene data show CDR1 as SNHLY and CDR2 as FYNNEI. V shed 4 bases, J shed 6 bases, and the junction held 6 bases outside the gene matches. The CDR3 DNA reads as TGTGCCAGCAGTGGACTAGCTCAGCCCAATGAGCAGTTCTTC. It yields the protein CASSGLAQPNEQFF.